The clone carrying this TCR beta chain occurred a few times. Antigen specificity is unknown. A junction end diverges from the germline sequence, so it may reflect a read error. Data came from immunoSEQ multiplex PCR; TCRdb stores just in-frame clones and leaves some out. The table includes 25,000 to 30,000 clones, roughly 80% detected once. Time point denoted: week 23, last vaccination. Topical imiquimod was applied with each vaccine dose, which held 300 ug of mutant IDH1 20-mer peptide. Every donor had a new WHO grade 3 or 4 astrocytoma that was IDH1-mutant, with loss of nuclear ATRX. This entry comes from a study of a mutant IDH1 vaccine in newly diagnosed glioma. Study at large: Patients received vaccination from 4-6 weeks after radiotherapy alone, or with temozolomide cycles. Sex distribution of treated patients was approximately 60% male and roughly 38% female; mean age was around 42 years.

CDR1 SSHAT and CDR2 FNYEAQ come from the germline V gene (reference sequence). This CDR3 is built from 13 residues. This chain uses TRBV7-7 with TRBJ1-4; TRBD1 is a possible D gene (5 bases). Sequenced material: PBMCs, taken from a glioma patient whose treatment included an IDH1 peptide vaccine. The sequence came from a young woman with glioma. The CDR3 nucleotides read TGTGCTAGCATCCAAGGACGGTGGGGGGGACTGTTTTTT. Amino acids: CASIQGRWGGLFF.